The 23 T cell receptor beta chains below all came from one sample that was sequenced in a study of blood T cell repertoires in COVID-19 (dated by TCRdb to 2018 to 2021). The library was obtained by the immunoSEQ multiplex PCR assay. Drawn from immuneACCESS, this table holds only the in-frame rearrangements with V and J called that TCRdb kept. Clones are partly lost; checked studies trace under half to an unresolved V gene and leave the rest unexplained. The sample has over 250,000 clones on record, approximately 86% of them singletons. Together, the top ten hold approximately 2.6% of the sample. The sample consisted of PBMCs or T cells enriched from blood (not recorded which). The receptors were gathered from a woman in her late teens or twenties who had recovered from COVID-19.

The chain has TRBV11-3 and TRBJ2-5, with 10 bases fitting TRBD1. The CDR3 has 15 residues. V dropped 4 bases and J dropped 0; count of bases not matched to a gene: 2. The V gene's germline CDR1 is SGHNT and CDR2 YENEEA. The CDR3 region has the DNA TGTGCCAGCAGCTCCGGGACAGGGGACCAAGAGACCCAGTACTTC. This codes for CASSSGTGDQETQYF.

The chain links TRBV7-8 to TRBJ2-7; TRBD2 might be the D (6 bases). CDR3 length: 14 amino acids. V lost 1 base, J lost 0 bases, and 7 bases lay in between. CDR1 and CDR2 from the germline V gene are SGHVS and FQNEAQ. The CDR3 DNA sequence: TGTGCCAGCAGCTTAGAGGGAGGCTCCTACGAGCAGTACTTC. The encoded protein is CASSLEGGSYEQYF. Based on the CDR3 plus reference TRBV7-8 and TRBJ2-7, the full variable domain is GAGVSQSPRYKVAKRGQDVALRCDPISGHVSLFWYQQALGQGPEFLTYFQNEAQLDKSGLPSDRFFAERPEGSVSTLKIQRTQQEDSAVYLCASSLEGGSYEQYFGPGTRLTVT.

The V and J genes are TRBV28 and TRBJ2-3; 7 bases align to TRBD2. Germline V gene data show CDR1 as MDHEN and CDR2 as SYDVKM. The CDR3 is 16 residues long. Trimming cost V 6 bases and J 2 bases; bases outside gene matches: 11. The CDR3 region has the DNA TGTGCCAGCAGCTATACCGGGACTATCTTCACAGATACGCAGTATTTT. It encodes CASSYTGTIFTDTQYF.

The chain employs TRBV28 and TRBJ1-4, with 7 bases fitting TRBD1. Germline lookup yields CDR1 MDHEN and CDR2 SYDVKM. V dropped 2 bases and J dropped 7; count of bases not matched to a gene: 13. This CDR3 contains 17 residues. In nucleotides, the CDR3 is TGTGCCAGCAGTTTAGTTGCCTCGACAGGGTGGGGTGAAAAACTGTTTTTT. Protein sequence: CASSLVASTGWGEKLFF.

The rearrangement uses TRBV7-6 and TRBJ1-1; TRBD1 matches at 7 bases. The germline V gene has CDR1 SGHVS and CDR2 FNYEAQ. With 5 bases clipped from V and 1 base from J, the junction kept 10 bases outside the gene matches. CDR3 length equals 16 residues. In DNA, the CDR3 is TGTGCCAGCAGCCTACTAGGACAGGAGAAGAACACTGAAGCTTTCTTT. It yields the protein CASSLLGQEKNTEAFF.

The chain combines TRBV19 with TRBJ1-1; 7 bases line up with TRBD1. The ends lost 6 bases at V and 4 bases at J; junction bases unmatched: 11. CDR3 length: 15 amino acids. The germline CDR1 and CDR2 sequences are LNHDA and SQIVND (reference sequence). CDR3 protein: CASSGDSWGATEAFF. For the CDR3, the DNA is TGTGCCAGTAGCGGGGACAGCTGGGGGGCCACTGAAGCTTTCTTT.

V is TRBV5-1 and J is TRBJ2-1; no reliable D call. The V end lost 6 bases, the J end lost 7 bases, and 5 bases lay between the germline ends. Germline V gene lookup returns CDR1 SGHRS and CDR2 YFSETQ. CDR3 length: 10 amino acids. The CDR3 spells CASTGNEQFF. The CDR3 DNA reads as TGCGCCAGCACGGGTAATGAGCAGTTCTTC.

J is TRBJ2-1 and V is TRBV24-1; 8 bases agree with TRBD1. The CDR3 sequence is 14 residues long. The germline V gene has CDR1 KGHDR and CDR2 SFDVKD. V lost 3 bases and J lost 8; bases outside the gene matches: 5. This chain's CDR3 is CATSDRQGRDEQFF. The CDR3 DNA follows: TGTGCCACCAGTGATCGACAGGGGAGAGATGAGCAGTTCTTC.

V usage is TRBV10-2 and J usage is TRBJ1-2; the D gene is possibly TRBD1 (5 bases). V was trimmed by 6 bases and J by 6 bases, leaving 14 bases between them. The germline V gene encodes CDR1 WSHSY and CDR2 SAAADI. CDR3 size: 13 residues. The CDR3 coding sequence is TGCGCCAGCAGCCCCGCGGGGACGGATGGCTACACCTTC. As protein: CASSPAGTDGYTF.

The chain links TRBV7-8 to TRBJ1-2; a possible D gene is TRBD1 (6 bases). CDR3 length equals 16 residues. The germline V gene encodes CDR1 SGHVS and CDR2 FQNEAQ. V lost 1 base, J lost 3 bases, and 15 bases lay in between. CDR3 amino acids: CASSLVGGASDYGYTF. Here the CDR3 DNA reads TGTGCCAGCAGCTTAGTTGGGGGGGCGTCCGACTATGGCTACACCTTC.

The chain recombines TRBV10-2 with TRBJ1-2; perhaps TRBD1 as D (6 bases). The germline V and J ends were trimmed by 2 bases and 4 bases, with 17 bases remaining between them. Germline CDR1 WSHSY, CDR2 SAAADI. The CDR3 loop spans 16 amino acids. In nucleotides, the CDR3 is TGCGCCAGCAGTGAGAGAACAGGGTCCCCTCTCTATGGCTACACCTTC. It specifies CASSERTGSPLYGYTF.

V is TRBV2 and J is TRBJ2-1; 11 nucleotides match TRBD2. The junction had 5 bases not matched to a gene; V was cut back by 6 bases and J by 4 bases. The CDR3 length is 15 residues. Germline lookup yields CDR1 SNHLY and CDR2 FYNNEI. The CDR3 reads CASSFGTSGYNEQFF. CDR3 sequence (DNA): TGTGCCAGCAGCTTCGGGACTAGCGGATACAATGAGCAGTTCTTC.

This clone appeared a single time. The V gene is TRBV15, the J gene TRBJ1-5, with no clear D. Deletions cut 0 bases from V and 2 bases from J, with 11 bases between. Germline CDR1 is LNHNV and CDR2 is YYDKDF (reference sequence). This CDR3 comprises 16 residues. CDR3 in DNA: TGTGCCACCAGCAGAGATCGGTCAGGCCGCAATCAGCCCCAGCATTTT. Translating it yields CATSRDRSGRNQPQHF.

This chain links TRBV7-2 with TRBJ1-5, with 7 bases that match TRBD1. This CDR3 spans 15 amino acids. Germline assignment: CDR1 SGHTA and CDR2 FQGNSA. The ends lost 5 bases at V and 3 bases at J; junction bases unmatched: 7. This CDR3 is CASSHDGQDNQPQHF. The CDR3 DNA reads TGTGCCAGCAGCCACGACGGACAGGACAATCAGCCCCAGCATTTT.

The chain joins TRBV29-1 to TRBJ2-1, with D possibly being TRBD2 (5 bases). Germline CDR1 and CDR2: SQVTM and ANQGSEA. The CDR3 loop spans 11 amino acids. The V end lost 8 bases, the J end lost 8 bases, and 13 bases lay between the germline ends. The CDR3 here is CSKSLGDEQFF. DNA for the CDR3: TGCAGCAAGAGCCTGGGAGATGAGCAGTTCTTC.

This clone was recorded once. The chain carries TRBV29-1 and TRBJ1-2, with a weak D call TRBD1 (5 bases). The CDR3 has 14 amino acids. Trimming removed 4 bases from V and 7 bases from J, with 19 bases in between. CDR1 SQVTM and CDR2 ANQGSEA come from the germline V gene. CDR3 DNA sequence: TGCAGCGTTGGGGACTGGGGAGGGCGAGGTGGCTACACCTTC. Its protein product is CSVGDWGGRGGYTF.

The gene calls are TRBV4-2 and TRBJ1-4; 8 bases are a match to TRBD1. The junction had 3 bases not matched to a gene; V was cut back by 0 bases and J by 3 bases. The CDR3 sequence is 16 residues long. The germline V gene has CDR1 LGHNA and CDR2 YNFKEQ. As DNA, the CDR3 is TGTGCCAGCAGCCAAGAGGACAGGGCTCCTAATGAAAAACTGTTTTTT. It encodes CASSQEDRAPNEKLFF.

The chain uses TRBV19 and TRBJ2-5; no firm D call. The CDR3 totals 12 residues. CDR1 is LNHDA and CDR2 is SQIVND in the germline V gene (reference sequence). The germline V and J ends were trimmed by 5 bases and 2 bases, with 6 bases remaining between them. CDR3 region: CASSRSQETQYF. The CDR3 coding sequence is TGTGCCAGTAGTCGGTCACAAGAGACCCAGTACTTC.

The chain uses TRBV6-5 and TRBJ2-2; 10 bases agree with TRBD2. The length of the CDR3 is 15 residues. Germline trimming cut 7 bases from V and 6 bases from J; bases unmatched to any gene: 8. Germline V lookup: CDR1 MNHEY, CDR2 SVGAGI. CDR3 sequence reads: CASIGLAAPPGELFF. CDR3 DNA sequence: TGTGCCAGCATCGGACTAGCGGCTCCGCCCGGGGAGCTGTTTTTT.

This rearrangement joins TRBV3-1 (or the pseudogene TRBV3-2) to TRBJ2-2; 10 bases match TRBD2. After removal of 1 base from V and 1 base from J, the junction contained 9 bases not matched to a gene. From germline, CDR1 is LGHDT and CDR2 YNNKEL (reference sequence). The CDR3 is 19 residues long. The CDR3 nucleotides read TGTGCCAGCAGCCAAGTGTCTCTAGCGGGAGCAAGGAACACCGGGGAGCTGTTTTTT. Translating it yields CASSQVSLAGARNTGELFF.

The chain links TRBV6-6 to TRBJ1-1; D not certain. The germline V gene encodes CDR1 MNHNY and CDR2 SVGAGI (reference sequence). This CDR3 region has 16 residues. V was pared by 10 bases and J by 3 bases, with 24 bases between. For the CDR3, the DNA is TGTGCCACCTACGATAGTGGGAGGATGGTGGACACTGAAGCTTTCTTT. It encodes CATYDSGRMVDTEAFF.

The chain couples TRBV11-2 to TRBJ2-3; 13 bases line up with TRBD2. The V gene's germline CDR1 is SGHAT and CDR2 FQNNGV. This CDR3 has 15 residues. Unmatched junction bases numbered 8, after V lost 6 bases and J lost 8 bases. CDR3 residues: CASRGLAGPPGTQYF. CDR3 bases: TGTGCCAGCAGGGGACTAGCGGGGCCCCCGGGTACGCAGTATTTT.

The chain is built from TRBV7-9 and TRBJ1-2; D possibly corresponds to TRBD1 (5 bases). Germline V gene data show CDR1 as SEHNR and CDR2 as FQNEAQ (reference sequence). Deletions cut 3 bases from V and 1 base from J, with 9 bases between. This CDR3 has 14 residues. The CDR3 protein is CASSFGGNNYGYTF. In DNA form, the CDR3 reads TGTGCCAGCAGCTTCGGGGGGAATAACTATGGCTACACCTTC.